Listed here are 8 T cell receptor beta chains from one sample, sequenced in a study of T cell responses to AZD1222 COVID-19 vaccine. The repertoire was sequenced with immunoSEQ multiplex PCR; TCRdb's copy has only in-frame clones and lacks some. This sample yields tens of thousands of clones, of which 80% are seen a single time; less than 25% belongs to the top ten. The starting material was peripheral blood, obtained on day 0 of AZD1222 vaccination. Receptors were obtained from an adult in good health.

This chain connects TRBV4-1 to TRBJ1-2; 9 bases fit TRBD1. Germline-derived CDR1 and CDR2 are MGHRA and YSYEKL. This CDR3 region has 16 residues. Trimming took 0 bases from V and 4 from J; bases not matched to a gene: 6. CDR3 residues: CASSQEGTGKFYGYTF. The DNA of the CDR3 is TGCGCCAGCAGCCAAGAAGGGACAGGGAAATTCTATGGCTACACCTTC.

This chain connects TRBV5-8 to TRBJ1-5, with a tentative D call TRBD1 (5 bases). V was clipped by 3 bases and J by 3 bases, with 13 bases between them. CDR3 length equals 15 residues. Germline V gene lookup returns CDR1 SGHTS and CDR2 YDEGEE. Here the CDR3 DNA reads TGTGCCAGCAGCTCAGGGCAGAAAGTCAATCAGCCCCAGCATTTT. Amino acids: CASSSGQKVNQPQHF. Variable domain in full (rest from reference TRBV5-8 and TRBJ1-5): EAGVTQSPTHLIKTRGQQATLRCSPISGHTSVYWYQQALGLGLQFLLWYDEGEERNRGNFPPRFSGRQFPNYSSELNVNALELEDSALYLCASSSGQKVNQPQHFGDGTRLSIL.

The chain carries TRBV12-3 or TRBV12-4 and TRBJ1-5, with D unclear. This CDR3 spans 13 amino acids. Trimming stripped 2 bases from V and 2 bases from J, with 4 bases between. The CDR3 nucleotides read TGTGCCAGCAGTTTATTGGGCAATCAGCCCCAGCATTTT. Translated: CASSLLGNQPQHF.

This clone has more than one count but fewer than ten. V usage is TRBV7-8 and J usage is TRBJ2-2; D unclear. The CDR3 totals 13 residues. V lost 1 base and J 8 bases, leaving 8 bases between the germline ends. Looked up from germline, CDR1 is SGHVS and CDR2 is FQNEAQ. This CDR3 reads CASSLGAVGELFF. CDR3 sequence (DNA): TGTGCCAGCAGCTTAGGGGCGGTTGGGGAGCTGTTTTTT.

The genes are TRBV5-1 and TRBJ1-1; weak D call: TRBD1 (6 bases). The CDR3 length is 12 residues. The V end was cut by 0 bases, the J end by 8 bases, with 8 bases between. From germline, CDR1 is SGHRS and CDR2 YFSETQ. In DNA, the CDR3 is TGCGCCAGCAGCTTGGTCGGGACAGAAGCTTTCTTT. Amino acids: CASSLVGTEAFF.

The rearrangement joins TRBV21-1 to TRBJ2-3; TRBD2 is the table's D call and was not checked against the DNA. TRBV21-1 is assigned pseudogene status. CDR3 size: 18 residues. The CDR3 protein is CASSKGITGAGGPDTQYF. The CDR3 region has the DNA TGTGCCAGCAGCAAAGGGATCACAGGAGCGGGAGGGCCAGATACGCAGTATTTT.

The chain uses TRBV19 and TRBJ2-7; 9 bases line up with TRBD2. Germline trimming cut 3 bases from V and 6 bases from J; bases unmatched to any gene: 6. CDR1 is LNHDA, CDR2 SQIVND, per germline (reference sequence). The CDR3 loop spans 14 amino acids. CDR3 sequence: CASSISLAGTEQYF. The DNA of the CDR3 is TGTGCCAGTAGTATCAGTCTAGCGGGGACCGAGCAGTACTTC.

The chain combines TRBV7-9 with TRBJ1-1, with 9 bases fitting TRBD1. The CDR3 totals 14 residues. Germline values: CDR1 SEHNR, CDR2 FQNEAQ (reference sequence). With 4 bases clipped from V and 4 bases from J, the junction kept 4 bases outside the gene matches. The CDR3 DNA follows: TGTGCCAGCAGCTCCGGGACAGGGACCACTGAAGCTTTCTTT. This codes for CASSSGTGTTEAFF.